These 27 T cell receptor beta chains came from one sample sequenced in a study of cytomegalovirus exposure and HLA in healthy donors. TCRdb keeps only in-frame clones here, not all; method: immunoSEQ multiplex PCR. The data show 150,000 or so clones, about 83% seen once. Sequences were obtained from PBMCs. The receptors were gathered from a woman aged 25 to 39 in good health and CMV-seronegative.

This clone was recorded a few times. The rearrangement joins TRBV7-9 to TRBJ1-2; weak D call: TRBD1 (5 bases). The CDR3 sequence is 13 residues long. Looked up from germline, CDR1 is SEHNR and CDR2 is FQNEAQ (reference sequence). The V end was cut by 8 bases, the J end by 4 bases, with 14 bases between. In nucleotides, the CDR3 is TGTGCCAGCGTGACCTCGGGGGGCTATGGCTACACCTTC. Its translation is CASVTSGGYGYTF.

The chain joins TRBV9 to TRBJ2-7; 12 positions match TRBD1. The CDR3 has 15 residues. With V trimmed by 3 bases and J by 2 bases, 3 bases remained unmatched. Germline-derived CDR1 and CDR2 are SGDLS and YYNGEE. CDR3 nucleotide sequence: TGTGCCAGCAGCGCGGGGACAGGGGGCACCTACGAGCAGTACTTC. Protein: CASSAGTGGTYEQYF.

The rearrangement links TRBV29-1 to TRBJ2-7; 7 nucleotides line up with TRBD1. Per germline, CDR1 SQVTM and CDR2 ANQGSEA. The CDR3 has 14 residues. The V and J ends lost 5 bases and 1 base, in that order; junction bases with no gene match: 8. CDR3 DNA sequence: TGCAGCGTTACATGGACAGGCGTATCCTACGAGCAGTACTTC. Translation: CSVTWTGVSYEQYF.

This clone was counted a few times. The rearrangement links TRBV27 to TRBJ1-3, with TRBD1 as a possible D gene (5 bases). Germline CDR1 MNHEY, CDR2 SMNVEV (reference sequence). Trimming took 3 bases from V and 7 from J, leaving 13 bases between them. The CDR3 loop spans 14 amino acids. The CDR3 here is CASSLFGGANTIYF. In DNA form, the CDR3 reads TGTGCCAGCAGTTTGTTCGGGGGAGCGAACACCATATATTTT.

The J gene is TRBJ1-2, the V gene TRBV13, with a tentative D call TRBD1 (6 bases). With 5 bases removed from V and 0 bases from J, the gap between germline ends came to 10 bases. Germline loops: CDR1 PRHDT, CDR2 FYEKMQ (reference sequence). There are 14 residues in the CDR3. The CDR3 spells CASSPGDTNYGYTF. CDR3 DNA: TGTGCCAGCAGCCCAGGGGACACTAACTATGGCTACACCTTC.

The chain combines TRBV25-1 with TRBJ2-3; 9 bases match TRBD1. The germline CDR1 and CDR2 sequences are MGHDK and SYGVNS. The CDR3 loop spans 17 amino acids. V shed 1 base and J 1 base; nucleotides not matched to a gene: 6. The CDR3 here is CASSESAGDRGTDTQYF. As DNA, the CDR3 is TGTGCCAGCAGTGAATCCGCGGGGGACAGGGGCACAGATACGCAGTATTTT.

The genes are TRBV4-1 and TRBJ1-6; TRBD1 matches at 7 bases. J gave up 4 bases and V 3 bases, and 0 bases lay outside the gene matches. The CDR3 is 14 amino acids. Germline CDR1 reads MGHRA; CDR2 reads YSYEKL. CDR3 in amino acids: CASSQGQYNSPLHF. CDR3 bases: TGCGCCAGCAGCCAGGGACAGTATAATTCACCCCTCCACTTT.

This chain connects TRBV5-6 to TRBJ1-1; 7 bases fit TRBD1. CDR3 size: 12 residues. The germline gives CDR1 SGHDT, CDR2 YYEEEE. V gave up 1 base and J gave up 8 bases; unmatched junction bases: 2. Written as DNA, the CDR3 is TGTGCCAGCAGCTTGTGGGACAGCGAAGCTTTCTTT. Amino acid sequence: CASSLWDSEAFF.

J is TRBJ2-7 and V is TRBV6-1, with D perhaps TRBD2 (6 bases). Germline V gene lookup returns CDR1 MNHNS and CDR2 SASEGT. Trimming shortened V by 2 bases and J by 3 bases, and 14 bases separated the two germline ends. CDR3 size: 15 residues. For the CDR3, the DNA is TGTGCCAGCAGTGAAATTGATCCGCGGGGCTACGAGCAGTACTTC. It translates to CASSEIDPRGYEQYF.

This chain joins TRBV6-1 and TRBJ2-7, with D maybe TRBD1 (6 bases). The CDR3 runs 12 residues. V was clipped by 7 bases and J by 3 bases, with 10 bases between them. Germline V gene lookup returns CDR1 MNHNS and CDR2 SASEGT. Here the CDR3 reads CASTLQGYEQYF. The CDR3, as DNA: TGTGCCAGCACGTTACAGGGCTACGAGCAGTACTTC.

This clone was observed a single time. V and J are TRBV5-1 and TRBJ2-3; 9 bases agree with TRBD1. The V gene end was trimmed by 3 bases and the J gene end by 1 base; junction bases not matched to a gene: 3. The CDR3 consists of 15 residues. CDR1 and CDR2 from the germline V gene are SGHRS and YFSETQ. This CDR3 is CASSWGQGGTDTQYF. The CDR3, as DNA: TGCGCCAGCAGCTGGGGACAGGGCGGCACAGATACGCAGTATTTT.

The rearrangement joins TRBV19 to TRBJ2-7; D might be TRBD1 (6 bases). The CDR3 sequence is 15 residues long. The germline CDR1 and CDR2 sequences are LNHDA and SQIVND (reference sequence). Deletions cut 1 base from V and 5 bases from J, with 15 bases between. DNA for the CDR3: TGTGCCAGTAGTATAGTCACCCAGGGGATCCACGAGCAGTACTTC. This encodes CASSIVTQGIHEQYF. The whole variable domain, remainder taken from reference TRBV19 and TRBJ2-7, is DGGITQSPKYLFRKEGQNVTLSCEQNLNHDAMYWYRQDPGQGLRLIYYSQIVNDFQKGDIAEGYSVSREKKESFPLTVTSAQKNPTAFYLCASSIVTQGIHEQYFGPGTRLTVT.

The chain has TRBV4-2 and TRBJ1-1, with TRBD1 identical over 7 bases. The trim removed 5 bases at V and 6 bases at J, leaving 12 bases unmatched. The germline V gene encodes CDR1 LGHNA and CDR2 YNFKEQ. This CDR3 has 15 amino acids. The chain's CDR3 is CASSNRDRGSSEAFF. In DNA, the CDR3 is TGTGCCAGCAGCAACCGGGACAGAGGGTCTTCTGAAGCTTTCTTT.

The chain employs TRBV2 and TRBJ2-7; 8 bases match TRBD2. Germline V lookup: CDR1 SNHLY, CDR2 FYNNEI. The CDR3 has 15 residues. Germline trimming cut 7 bases from V and 2 bases from J; bases unmatched to any gene: 10. CDR3 loop: CASTQRGGITYEQYF. Here the CDR3 DNA reads TGTGCCAGCACCCAACGCGGGGGGATAACCTACGAGCAGTACTTC. The entire variable domain, with the rest obtained from reference TRBV2 and TRBJ2-7, is as follows: EPEVTQTPSHQVTQMGQEVILRCVPISNHLYFYWYRQILGQKVEFLVSFYNNEISEKSEIFDDQFSVERPDGSNFTLKIRSTKLEDSAMYFCASTQRGGITYEQYFGPGTRLTVT.

This chain links TRBV4-3 with TRBJ2-3; 8 positions agree with TRBD2. The CDR3 is 16 residues long. In germline, CDR1 is LGHNA, CDR2 YSLEER. Trimming took 0 bases from V and 7 from J; bases not matched to a gene: 9. The CDR3 region has the DNA TGCGCCAGCAGCCAAGACGGGGGGGGGCCATGGAATACGCAGTATTTT. Its translation is CASSQDGGGPWNTQYF.

This sequence joins TRBV11-2 and TRBJ1-1; D remains unclear. The CDR3 runs to 12 residues. CDR1 and CDR2 (germline): SGHAT, FQNNGV. Trimming cost V 4 bases and J 3 bases, with 6 bases left between them. CDR3 protein: CASSSDYTEAFF. The CDR3 region has the DNA TGTGCCAGCAGCTCAGACTACACTGAAGCTTTCTTT.

V and J are TRBV15 and TRBJ2-7; TRBD1 might be the D (5 bases). Trimming cost V 0 bases and J 3 bases, with 9 bases left between them. The CDR3 covers 14 residues. The germline CDR1 and CDR2 sequences are LNHNV and YYDKDF (reference sequence). CDR3 protein: CATSREETVYEQYF. CDR3 nucleotide sequence: TGTGCCACCAGCAGAGAGGAGACAGTCTACGAGCAGTACTTC. Drawing the rest from reference TRBV15 and TRBJ2-7, the complete variable domain is DAMVIQNPRYQVTQFGKPVTLSCSQTLNHNVMYWYQQKSSQAPKLLFHYYDKDFNNEADTPDNFQSRRPNTSFCFLDIRSPGLGDTAMYLCATSREETVYEQYFGPGTRLTVT.

The rearrangement links TRBV5-4 to TRBJ1-4, with 9 bases identical to TRBD1. Germline V gene lookup returns CDR1 SGHNT and CDR2 YYREEE (reference sequence). Trimming at V came to 4 bases and at J to 5 bases, leaving 9 bases not matched to a gene. The CDR3 sequence is 16 residues long. In nucleotides, the CDR3 is TGTGCCAGCAGCCTGGGGACAGGGTCGGGGAATGAAAAACTGTTTTTT. This translates into CASSLGTGSGNEKLFF.

The rearrangement links TRBV5-1 to TRBJ2-3, with TRBD2 matching over 11 bases. Germline assignment: CDR1 SGHRS and CDR2 YFSETQ. This CDR3 is built from 18 residues. V lost 4 bases to trimming and J lost 2 bases; unmatched junction nucleotides: 12. CDR3 loop: CASSLVLLAGDDTDTQYF. In nucleotides, the CDR3 is TGCGCCAGCAGCCTTGTCCTACTAGCGGGGGACGACACAGATACGCAGTATTTT.

This clone showed up just a few times. The J gene is TRBJ2-1, the V gene TRBV9; 13 bases map to TRBD2. This CDR3 comprises 16 residues. V lost 0 bases and J lost 4; bases outside the gene matches: 1. Germline V lookup: CDR1 SGDLS, CDR2 YYNGEE. CDR3 DNA: TGTGCCAGCAGCGTAGGACTAGCGGGGGGTTACAATGAGCAGTTCTTC. This sequence encodes CASSVGLAGGYNEQFF.

The rearrangement joins TRBV6-5 to TRBJ1-2; 10 bases line up with TRBD1. CDR3 length: 14 residues. The trim removed 5 bases at V and 3 bases at J, leaving 3 bases unmatched. Looked up from germline, CDR1 is MNHEY and CDR2 is SVGAGI. The CDR3 DNA sequence: TGTGCCAGCAGTGCCGGGACAGGGGACTATGGCTACACCTTC. This translates into CASSAGTGDYGYTF.

The V and J genes are TRBV7-9 and TRBJ2-1; 12 nucleotides match TRBD1. The CDR3 length is 17 residues. CDR1 and CDR2 (germline): SEHNR, FQNEAQ (reference sequence). J gave up 7 bases and V 5 bases, and 12 bases lay outside the gene matches. The CDR3 region is CASSRLPGQGAENEQFF. The DNA of the CDR3 is TGTGCCAGCAGCCGGCTCCCGGGACAGGGGGCGGAAAATGAGCAGTTCTTC.

The chain has TRBV14 and TRBJ1-4; 7 positions agree with TRBD1. V lost 0 bases and J lost 3; bases outside the gene matches: 1. The CDR3 contains 15 residues. From germline, CDR1 is SGHDN and CDR2 FVKESK. The CDR3 DNA reads TGTGCCAGCAGCCAAGACCAGGGGGCTAATGAAAAACTGTTTTTT. Translated, it gives CASSQDQGANEKLFF.

Details on this clone: In the same sample, other DNA sequences code for this CDR3. This sequence joins TRBV9 and TRBJ2-2, with D perhaps matching TRBD2 (6 bases). V was shortened by 0 bases and J by 4 bases, with 7 bases between the two germline ends. The CDR3 consists of 14 residues. Germline loops: CDR1 SGDLS, CDR2 YYNGEE. CDR3 DNA sequence: TGTGCCAGCAGCGTAGTTAGCGGCACCGGGGAGCTGTTTTTT. Its protein is CASSVVSGTGELFF.

The chain couples TRBV18 to TRBJ1-1; 7 bases agree with TRBD1. Looked up from germline, CDR1 is KGHSH and CDR2 is LQKENI. Trimming removed 1 base from V and 4 bases from J; junction bases left unmatched: 12. The CDR3 runs 17 residues. CDR3 DNA: TGTGCCAGCTCACCACGGCAGGACAGGACAATACCCACTGAAGCTTTCTTT. This encodes CASSPRQDRTIPTEAFF.

The chain uses TRBV5-1 and TRBJ1-2; 9 bases match TRBD1. J was trimmed by 2 bases and V by 4 bases; bases with no gene match: 6. The CDR3 contains 15 residues. The germline CDR1 and CDR2 sequences are SGHRS and YFSETQ. CDR3 DNA sequence: TGCGCCAGCAGCCCGGCCGGGACAGGGAACTATGGCTACACCTTC. Translation: CASSPAGTGNYGYTF.

V gene TRBV7-9 combines with J gene TRBJ2-1; 12 bases are a match to TRBD2. The V and J ends lost 5 bases and 3 bases, in that order; junction bases with no gene match: 5. The CDR3 has 16 amino acids. Per germline, CDR1 SEHNR and CDR2 FQNEAQ (reference sequence). The CDR3 coding sequence is TGTGCCAGCAGCGCCCAGACTAGCGGGGGCTACAATGAGCAGTTCTTC. It encodes CASSAQTSGGYNEQFF.